The text below deals with one TCR beta chain. As yet, its antigen is unknown. This specimen comes from a study of neoadjuvant anti-PD-1 for oral cavity cancer. For the study at large: Around day 43, patients without progression received a fourth nivolumab dose before surgery.

The data were produced by immunoSEQ multiplex PCR, yet TCRdb's version contains in-frame clones alone and is incomplete. The profile covers around 70,000 clones, with about 88% appearing a single time and 3.4% taken by the ten largest. V gave up 5 bases and J gave up 5 bases, with 15 bases separating them. CDR1 and CDR2 from the germline V gene are SGHNT and YENEEA. CDR3 length equals 14 residues. Stated time point: after neoadjuvant nivolumab, at surgical resection. Stage II-IVA oral cavity squamous cell carcinoma was new and untreated by systemic or radiation therapy. Study-level findings and limits: Only a few patients per response group were TCR-analyzed; validation needed.

Sequencing used PBMCs, obtained after nivolumab (anti-PD-1) treatment. The chain couples TRBV11-3 to TRBJ1-1; unclear D gene. The origin of this receptor is a person between 40 and 85 years old with oral cavity squamous cell carcinoma. CDR3 protein: CASSQQGIATEAFF. CDR3 nucleotide sequence: TGTGCCAGCAGCCAACAAGGGATTGCGACTGAAGCTTTCTTT.